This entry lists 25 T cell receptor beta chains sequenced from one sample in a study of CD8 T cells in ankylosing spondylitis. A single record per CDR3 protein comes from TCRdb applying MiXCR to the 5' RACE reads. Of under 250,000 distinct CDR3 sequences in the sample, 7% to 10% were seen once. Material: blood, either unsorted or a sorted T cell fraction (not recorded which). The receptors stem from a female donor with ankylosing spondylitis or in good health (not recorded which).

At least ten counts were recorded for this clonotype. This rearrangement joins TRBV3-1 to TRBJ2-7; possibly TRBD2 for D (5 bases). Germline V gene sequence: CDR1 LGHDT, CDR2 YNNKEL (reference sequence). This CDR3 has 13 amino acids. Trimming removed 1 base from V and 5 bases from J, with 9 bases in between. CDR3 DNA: TGTGCCAGCAGCCAAGGCAAGGGAGACGAGCAGTACTTC. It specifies CASSQGKGDEQYF.

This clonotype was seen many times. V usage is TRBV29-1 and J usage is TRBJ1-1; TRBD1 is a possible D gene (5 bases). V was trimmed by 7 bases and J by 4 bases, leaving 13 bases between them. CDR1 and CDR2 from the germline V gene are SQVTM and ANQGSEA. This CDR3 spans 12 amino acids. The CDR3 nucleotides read TGCAGCGCCCGTGGGAGGGGCACTGAAGCTTTCTTT. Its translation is CSARGRGTEAFF.

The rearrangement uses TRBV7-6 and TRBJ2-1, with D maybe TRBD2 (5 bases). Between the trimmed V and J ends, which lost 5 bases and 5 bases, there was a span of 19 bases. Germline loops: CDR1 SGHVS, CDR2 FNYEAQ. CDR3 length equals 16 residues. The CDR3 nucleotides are TGTGCCAGCAGCCCGCACGGGCTAGCCGAACACAATGAGCAGTTCTTC. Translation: CASSPHGLAEHNEQFF.

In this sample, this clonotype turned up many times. The CDR3 loop reads CASSLGLAGVVTLNNEQFF. CDR3 sequence (DNA): TGTGCCAGCAGTTTAGGGCTAGCGGGAGTCGTAACCCTTAACAATGAGCAGTTCTTC. The chain is built from TRBV27 and TRBJ2-1; 10 nucleotides agree with TRBD2. This CDR3 has 19 residues. The germline V gene has CDR1 MNHEY and CDR2 SMNVEV (reference sequence). Trimming removed 2 bases from V and 5 bases from J; junction bases left unmatched: 15.

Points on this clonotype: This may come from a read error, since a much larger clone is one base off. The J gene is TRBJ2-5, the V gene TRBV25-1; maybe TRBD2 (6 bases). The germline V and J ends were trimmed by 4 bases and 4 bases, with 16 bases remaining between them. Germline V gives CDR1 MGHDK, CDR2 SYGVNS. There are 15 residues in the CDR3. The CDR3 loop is CASSVYTRRAETQYF. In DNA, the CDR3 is TGTGCCAGCAGTGTTTACACCCGGAGGGCAGAGACCCAGTACTTC.

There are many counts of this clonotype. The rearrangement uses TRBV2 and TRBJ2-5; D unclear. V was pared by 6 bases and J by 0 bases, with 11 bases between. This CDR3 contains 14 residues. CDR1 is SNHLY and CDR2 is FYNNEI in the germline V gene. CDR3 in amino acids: CASRHTVNQETQYF. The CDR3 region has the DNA TGTGCCAGCAGACACACAGTGAACCAAGAGACCCAGTACTTC.

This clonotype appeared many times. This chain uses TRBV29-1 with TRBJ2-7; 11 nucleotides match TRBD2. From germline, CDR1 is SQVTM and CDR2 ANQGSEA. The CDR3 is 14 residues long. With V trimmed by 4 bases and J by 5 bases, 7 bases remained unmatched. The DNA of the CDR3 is TGCAGCGTTGGGTCGACTAGCGGGACCCACGAGCAGTACTTC. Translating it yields CSVGSTSGTHEQYF.

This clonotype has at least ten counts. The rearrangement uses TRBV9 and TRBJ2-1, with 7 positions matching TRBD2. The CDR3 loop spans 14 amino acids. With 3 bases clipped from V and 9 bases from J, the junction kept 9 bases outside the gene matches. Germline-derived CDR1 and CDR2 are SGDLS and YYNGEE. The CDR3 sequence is CASSAAGNVGEQFF. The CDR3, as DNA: TGTGCCAGCAGCGCAGCGGGAAATGTCGGTGAGCAGTTCTTC.

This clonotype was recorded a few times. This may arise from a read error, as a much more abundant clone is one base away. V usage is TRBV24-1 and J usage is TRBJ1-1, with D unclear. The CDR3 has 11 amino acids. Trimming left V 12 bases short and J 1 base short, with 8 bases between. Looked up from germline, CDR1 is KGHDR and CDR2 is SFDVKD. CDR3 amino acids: CAAQTNTEAFF. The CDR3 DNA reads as TGTGCCGCCCAAACGAACACTGAAGCTTTCTTT.

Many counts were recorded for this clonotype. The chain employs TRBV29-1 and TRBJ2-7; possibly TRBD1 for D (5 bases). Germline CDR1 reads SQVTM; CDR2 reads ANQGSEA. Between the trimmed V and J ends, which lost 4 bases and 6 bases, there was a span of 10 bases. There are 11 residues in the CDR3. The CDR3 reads CSVGARAEQYF. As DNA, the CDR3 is TGCAGCGTTGGGGCCAGGGCCGAGCAGTACTTC.

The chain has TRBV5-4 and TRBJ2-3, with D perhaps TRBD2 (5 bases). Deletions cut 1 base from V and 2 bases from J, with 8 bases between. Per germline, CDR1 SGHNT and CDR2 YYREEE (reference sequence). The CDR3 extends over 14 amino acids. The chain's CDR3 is CASSLFGDTDTQYF. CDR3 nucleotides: TGTGCCAGCAGCTTGTTCGGGGACACAGATACGCAGTATTTT.

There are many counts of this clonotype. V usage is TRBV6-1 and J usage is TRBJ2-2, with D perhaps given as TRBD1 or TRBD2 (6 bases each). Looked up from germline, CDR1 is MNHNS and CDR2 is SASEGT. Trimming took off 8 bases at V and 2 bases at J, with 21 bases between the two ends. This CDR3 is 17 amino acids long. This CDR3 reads CASLPRGQFTNTGELFF. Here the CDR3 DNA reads TGTGCCAGCCTACCCCGGGGGCAGTTCACCAACACCGGGGAGCTGTTTTTT.

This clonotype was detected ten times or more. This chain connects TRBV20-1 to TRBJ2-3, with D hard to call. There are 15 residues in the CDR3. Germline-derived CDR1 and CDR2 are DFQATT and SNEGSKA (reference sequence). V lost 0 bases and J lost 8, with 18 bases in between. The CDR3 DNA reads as TGCAGTGCTAGAGATTCTGGTGTTCAGTTTGTTACGCAGTATTTT. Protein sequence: CSARDSGVQFVTQYF.

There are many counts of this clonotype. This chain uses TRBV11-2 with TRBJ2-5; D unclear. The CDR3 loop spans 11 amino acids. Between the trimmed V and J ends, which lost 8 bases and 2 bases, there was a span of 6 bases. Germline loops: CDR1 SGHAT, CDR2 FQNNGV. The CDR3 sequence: CASQVQETQYF. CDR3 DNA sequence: TGTGCCAGCCAGGTACAAGAGACCCAGTACTTC.

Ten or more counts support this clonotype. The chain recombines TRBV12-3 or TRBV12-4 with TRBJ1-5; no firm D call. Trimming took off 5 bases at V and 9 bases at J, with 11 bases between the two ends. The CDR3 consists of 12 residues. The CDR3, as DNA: TGTGCCAGCAGTCCAAGGGTGGGGCCCCAGCATTTT. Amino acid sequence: CASSPRVGPQHF.

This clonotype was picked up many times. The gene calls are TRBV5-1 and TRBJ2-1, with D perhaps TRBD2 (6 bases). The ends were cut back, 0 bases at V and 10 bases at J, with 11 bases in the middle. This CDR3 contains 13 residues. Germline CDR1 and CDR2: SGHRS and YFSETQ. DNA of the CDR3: TGCGCCAGCAGCTTGGTGGAGGGCAGGGAGCAGTTCTTC. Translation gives CASSLVEGREQFF.

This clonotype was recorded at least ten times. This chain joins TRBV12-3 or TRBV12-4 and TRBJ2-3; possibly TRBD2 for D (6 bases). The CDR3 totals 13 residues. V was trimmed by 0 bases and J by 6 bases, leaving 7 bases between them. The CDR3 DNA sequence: TGTGCCAGCAGTTTAGCTGGGAGGGATACGCAGTATTTT. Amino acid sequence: CASSLAGRDTQYF.

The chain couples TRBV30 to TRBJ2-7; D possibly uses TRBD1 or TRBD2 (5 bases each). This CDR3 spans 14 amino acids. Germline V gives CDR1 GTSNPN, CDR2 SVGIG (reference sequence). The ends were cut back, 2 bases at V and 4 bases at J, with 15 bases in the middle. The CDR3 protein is CAWSIGREGYEQYF. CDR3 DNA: TGTGCCTGGAGTATTGGACGTGAGGGGTACGAGCAGTACTTC.

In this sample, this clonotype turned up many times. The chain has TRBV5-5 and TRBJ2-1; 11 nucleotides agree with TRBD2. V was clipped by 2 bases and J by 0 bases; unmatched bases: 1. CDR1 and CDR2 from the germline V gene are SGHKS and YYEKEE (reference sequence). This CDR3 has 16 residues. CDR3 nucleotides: TGTGCCAGCAGCTTTACTAGCGGGAGCTCCTACAATGAGCAGTTCTTC. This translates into CASSFTSGSSYNEQFF.

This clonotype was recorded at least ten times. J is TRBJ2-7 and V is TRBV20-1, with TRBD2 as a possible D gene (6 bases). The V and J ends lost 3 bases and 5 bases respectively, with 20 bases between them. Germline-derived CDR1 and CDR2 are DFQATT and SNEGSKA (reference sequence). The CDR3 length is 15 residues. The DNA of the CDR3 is TGCAGTGCTAGTCGGGAGTATGGAGGCTTCCACGAGCAGTACTTC. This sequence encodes CSASREYGGFHEQYF.

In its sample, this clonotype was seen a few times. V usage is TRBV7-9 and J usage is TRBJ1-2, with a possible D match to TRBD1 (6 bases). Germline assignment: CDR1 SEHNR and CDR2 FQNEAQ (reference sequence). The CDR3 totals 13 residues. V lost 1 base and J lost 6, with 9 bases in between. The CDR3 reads CASSLGGQNGYTF. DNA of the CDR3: TGTGCCAGCAGCTTAGGCGGACAGAATGGCTACACCTTC.

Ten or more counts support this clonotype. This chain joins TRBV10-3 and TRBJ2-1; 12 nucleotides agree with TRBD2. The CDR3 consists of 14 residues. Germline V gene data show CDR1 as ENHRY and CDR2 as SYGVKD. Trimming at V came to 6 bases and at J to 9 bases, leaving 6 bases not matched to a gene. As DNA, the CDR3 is TGTGCCATCAGAGGACTAGCGGGATTGGGTGAGCAGTTCTTC. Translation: CAIRGLAGLGEQFF.

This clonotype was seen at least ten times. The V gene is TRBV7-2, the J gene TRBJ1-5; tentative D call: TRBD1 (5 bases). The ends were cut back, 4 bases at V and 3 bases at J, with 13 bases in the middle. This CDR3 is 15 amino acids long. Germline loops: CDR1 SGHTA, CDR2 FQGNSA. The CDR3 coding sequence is TGTGCCAGCAGCTCGGATGCAGGGTCCAATCAGCCCCAGCATTTT. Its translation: CASSSDAGSNQPQHF.

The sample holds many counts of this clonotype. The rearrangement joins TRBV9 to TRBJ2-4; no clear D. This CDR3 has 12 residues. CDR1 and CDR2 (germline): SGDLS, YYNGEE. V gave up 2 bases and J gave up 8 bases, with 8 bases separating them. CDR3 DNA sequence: TGTGCCAGCAGCGTCGACAATCACATTCAGTACTTC. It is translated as CASSVDNHIQYF.

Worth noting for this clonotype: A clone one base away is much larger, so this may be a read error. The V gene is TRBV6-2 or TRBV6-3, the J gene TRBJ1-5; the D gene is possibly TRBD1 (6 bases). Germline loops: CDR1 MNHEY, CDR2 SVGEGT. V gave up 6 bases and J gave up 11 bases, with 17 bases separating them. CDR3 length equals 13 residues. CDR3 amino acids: CASSLKGGVSQHF. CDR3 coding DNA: TGTGCCAGCAGCCTAAAGGGGGGCGTGTCCCAGCATTTT.